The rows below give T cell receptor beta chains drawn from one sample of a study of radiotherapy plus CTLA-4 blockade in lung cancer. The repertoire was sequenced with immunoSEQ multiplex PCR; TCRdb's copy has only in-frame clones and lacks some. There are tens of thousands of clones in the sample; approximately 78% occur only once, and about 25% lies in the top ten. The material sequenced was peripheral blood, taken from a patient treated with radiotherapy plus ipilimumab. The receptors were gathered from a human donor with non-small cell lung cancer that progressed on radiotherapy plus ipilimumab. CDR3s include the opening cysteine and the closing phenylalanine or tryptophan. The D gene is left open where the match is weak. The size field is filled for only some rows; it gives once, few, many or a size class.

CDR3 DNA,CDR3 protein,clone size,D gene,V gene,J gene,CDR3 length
TGTGCCAGCAGTTTGGGTGGTGGGGACGAGCAGTACTTC,CASSLGGGDEQYF,once,NA,TRBV28,TRBJ2-7,13
TGTGCCAGCAGTACCCCAAGCGGGAGCGACTACGAGCAGTACTTC,CASSTPSGSDYEQYF,once,TRBD2,TRBV28,TRBJ2-7,15
TGTGCCAGCAGCCTATACAGGGCGTCGGGAAACACCATATATTTT,CASSLYRASGNTIYF,NA,NA,TRBV11-2,TRBJ1-3,15
TGCGCCAGCAGCCGAGAGGACAGGGGACCCGGAAACACCATATATTTT,CASSREDRGPGNTIYF,NA,TRBD1,TRBV4-1,TRBJ1-3,16
TGCGCCAGCAGCTTGGTAGGACAGAACACCGGGGAGCTGTTTTTT,CASSLVGQNTGELFF,NA,NA,TRBV5-1,TRBJ2-2,15
TGTGCCAGCAGTGTTCATGCGATGACTAGCGGGATTCAATATACGCAGTATTTT,CASSVHAMTSGIQYTQYF,NA,TRBD2,TRBV6-1,TRBJ2-3,18
TGCAGCGTTGGTTACGGGGAGACCCAGTACTTC,CSVGYGETQYF,NA,NA,TRBV29-1,TRBJ2-5,11
TGTGCCAGCAGTGGGTTAACAGGGATCACCGGGGAGCTGTTTTTT,CASSGLTGITGELFF,NA,NA,TRBV6-1,TRBJ2-2,15
TGTGCCAGCAGTGATCTAGCGGGAGTAGACACTGAGCAGTTCTTC,CASSDLAGVDTEQFF,NA,TRBD2,TRBV25-1,TRBJ2-1,15
TGCGCCAGCAGCCAAGGGCTAGTGGGGTACTACGAGCAGTACTTC,CASSQGLVGYYEQYF,NA,NA,TRBV4-1,TRBJ2-7,15
TGTGCCAGCAGCACGGGACAGGGGGCCTATGGCTACACCTTC,CASSTGQGAYGYTF,NA,TRBD1,TRBV7-9,TRBJ1-2,14
TGTGCCAGCAGTGCGTTGGATAGCAATCAGCCCCAGCATTTT,CASSALDSNQPQHF,NA,NA,TRBV25-1,TRBJ1-5,14
TGTGCCAGCAGCCTAACTAGGTACGAGCAGTACTTC,CASSLTRYEQYF,few,NA,TRBV28,TRBJ2-7,12
TGTGCCAGCAGCGTCCCCAGGGTAGGACACGAGGACTCCTACAATTACAATGAGCAGTTCTTC,CASSVPRVGHEDSYNYNEQFF,NA,NA,TRBV9,TRBJ2-1,21
TGTGCCACCAGCCGGAACAATGAGCAGTTCTTC,CATSRNNEQFF,NA,NA,TRBV15,TRBJ2-1,11
TGTGCCAGCAGCGTAGCTAGCGGGTTCGAGACCCAGTACTTC,CASSVASGFETQYF,NA,TRBD2,TRBV9,TRBJ2-5,14
TGTGCCAGCAGCGTTGAAGGACAGGGGAATCGTTATGGCTACACCTTC,CASSVEGQGNRYGYTF,few,TRBD1,TRBV9,TRBJ1-2,16
TGTGCCAGCAGCGGAGAAGGGACAGTCCACAATGAGCAGTTCTTC,CASSGEGTVHNEQFF,NA,TRBD1,TRBV9,TRBJ2-1,15
TGTGCCAGCAGCGTAGCTGGGACAGACTACACCGGGGAGCTGTTTTTT,CASSVAGTDYTGELFF,NA,TRBD1,TRBV9,TRBJ2-2,16
TGTGCCAGCAGCGTAGATGGGGAAGAGCAGTACTTC,CASSVDGEEQYF,NA,NA,TRBV9,TRBJ2-7,12
TGTGCCAGCAGTAGGACTAGCGGGAGGGCCGTTGAGCAGTTCTTC,CASSRTSGRAVEQFF,NA,TRBD2,TRBV27,TRBJ2-1,15
TGTGCCAGCACTAAAACTCGGGAGCTCGCCTACAATGAGCAGTTCTTC,CASTKTRELAYNEQFF,NA,NA,TRBV28,TRBJ2-1,16
TGTGCCAGCAGTGAAGGGGAGGGTCAGCCCCAGCATTTT,CASSEGEGQPQHF,NA,NA,TRBV6-1,TRBJ1-5,13
TGCGCCAGCAGCTCGCGGGACAGGCCTACCCAGTACTTC,CASSSRDRPTQYF,NA,TRBD1,TRBV10-1,TRBJ2-5,13
TGCAGACCTAAAACAGGGGTGGACTACACCTTC,CRPKTGVDYTF,NA,TRBD1,TRBV20-1,TRBJ1-2,11
TGTGCCAGCTCAGCCCGGGAAGGCTATGGCTACACCTTC,CASSAREGYGYTF,NA,NA,TRBV18,TRBJ1-2,13
TGTGCCAGCTCTCGGGGGGAGGTTCCCGGGGAGCTGTTTTTT,CASSRGEVPGELFF,NA,TRBD2,TRBV28,TRBJ2-2,14
TGTGCCAGCAGCTTATACAGACTAGCGGGAGCGAACGAGCAGTACTTC,CASSLYRLAGANEQYF,NA,TRBD2,TRBV5-6,TRBJ2-7,16
TGTGCCAGCAGCTTAGCTCCCTTAATTGGGACCCAGTACTTC,CASSLAPLIGTQYF,once,NA,TRBV11-2,TRBJ2-5,14
TGCAGCCTACTCGCGGGGGACGGCTACACCTTC,CSLLAGDGYTF,few,NA,TRBV29-1,TRBJ1-2,11
TGCGCCAGCAGCTTGGTGTCGGGAGGGCCAACAGATACGCAGTATTTT,CASSLVSGGPTDTQYF,NA,TRBD2,TRBV5-1,TRBJ2-3,16
TGTGCCAGCAGTGAAACCTGGCGGGGGGACAATGAGCAGTTCTTC,CASSETWRGDNEQFF,NA,TRBD2,TRBV6-1,TRBJ2-1,15
TGTGCCAGTAGTATCAGAGGGGGCGGCAATCAGCCCCAGCATTTT,CASSIRGGGNQPQHF,NA,TRBD1,TRBV19,TRBJ1-5,15
TGTGCCAGCAGCTCCGGAGACCCAACGAACACCGGGGAGCTGTTTTTT,CASSSGDPTNTGELFF,few,NA,TRBV11-3,TRBJ2-2,16
TGTGCCAGCAGCCAAGTAGGCAGCGAGGAGACCCAGTACTTC,CASSQVGSEETQYF,NA,NA,TRBV4-2,TRBJ2-5,14
TGTGCCAGCAGCGGGGGTCAGGGCCAAAACTATGGCTACACCTTC,CASSGGQGQNYGYTF,NA,NA,TRBV5-5,TRBJ1-2,15
TGTGCCAGCAGCATACAGGGGACCGGGGAGCTGTTTTTT,CASSIQGTGELFF,NA,TRBD1,TRBV7-9,TRBJ2-2,13
TGTGCCAGCAGTGACCTCGGGTGGACAGGGGCATCAGGTTCTGGAAACACCATATATTTT,CASSDLGWTGASGSGNTIYF,NA,TRBD1,TRBV6-1,TRBJ1-3,20
TGTGCCAGCAGCTTAAACTCCTACGAGCAGTACTTC,CASSLNSYEQYF,NA,NA,TRBV5-4,TRBJ2-7,12
TGTGCCACCAGCAGTGGGGGCGAATCAGATACGCAGTATTTT,CATSSGGESDTQYF,NA,NA,TRBV15,TRBJ2-3,14
TGTGCCAGTAGTACACAGGGTTCCCACAATGAGCAGTTCTTC,CASSTQGSHNEQFF,NA,NA,TRBV19,TRBJ2-1,14
TGTGCCACCAGCAGAGATGCCGGTCTCTCTGGAAACACCATATATTTT,CATSRDAGLSGNTIYF,NA,NA,TRBV15,TRBJ1-3,16
TGTGCCATCAGTGAGTATAGGGGAAGTTCCGAGCAGTACTTC,CAISEYRGSSEQYF,NA,NA,TRBV10-3,TRBJ2-7,14
TGTGCCAGCAGCTTGGAAGGTCGCGATCAGCCCCAGCATTTT,CASSLEGRDQPQHF,NA,NA,TRBV5-4,TRBJ1-5,14
TGTGCCAGCTCCGGGACAGGGAACACCGGGGAGCTGTTTTTT,CASSGTGNTGELFF,NA,TRBD1,TRBV18,TRBJ2-2,14
TGTGCCAGCAGATCACCCGATTGGATGAACACTGAAGCTTTCTTT,CASRSPDWMNTEAFF,NA,NA,TRBV2,TRBJ1-1,15
TGTGCCAGCAGCTTGGGTGGGGGGCGCGTCACAGATACGCAGTATTTT,CASSLGGGRVTDTQYF,NA,NA,TRBV5-4,TRBJ2-3,16
TGCGCCAGCAGCATCGGGGAGGGACTAGCGAGCAATGAGCAGTTCTTC,CASSIGEGLASNEQFF,few,TRBD2,TRBV5-1,TRBJ2-1,16
TGCGCCAGCAGCTTGTCCGAGAACACCGGGGAGCTGTTTTTT,CASSLSENTGELFF,NA,NA,TRBV5-1,TRBJ2-2,14
TGCGCCAGCAGCCCCGGGACCCGGTTCGACGAGCAGTACTTC,CASSPGTRFDEQYF,NA,NA,TRBV5-1,TRBJ2-7,14
TGTGCCAGCAGCCATGGGACAGGCTATGGCTACACCTTC,CASSHGTGYGYTF,NA,TRBD1,TRBV7-3,TRBJ1-2,13
TGTGCCAGCGCAGCGGTCTCCTACAATGAGCAGTTCTTC,CASAAVSYNEQFF,NA,NA,TRBV6-6,TRBJ2-1,13
TGCGCCAGCAGCCAACGGACAGTTAACTATGGCTACACCTTC,CASSQRTVNYGYTF,NA,NA,TRBV4-1,TRBJ1-2,14
TGTGCAAGTCGCTTAGCCCCCGAGCCAGGGGGAGTTAGCAATCAGCCCCAGCATTTT,CASRLAPEPGGVSNQPQHF,NA,NA,TRBV12-2,TRBJ1-5,19